The table lists the clone carrying this TCR beta chain with many counts. Its cognate antigen is unknown. TCR beta CDR3 region amplification was performed from RNA transcripts. Using the HTBI primer set, a first-round RT-PCR was run on the TCR CDR3. TCRdb fed the multiplex PCR reads into MiXCR, producing one record per CDR3 protein. The sample has roughly 280,000 distinct CDR3 sequences; approximately 20% are singletons. Pregnant or lactating patients were excluded, as were those with uncontrolled infection or other autoimmune disease. Every diagnosis used clinical symptoms, serum thyroxine and TRAb, thyroid ultrasound and orbital computed tomography. The data originate from a study of T cells in Graves' hyperthyroidism and ophthalmopathy. V lost 6 bases to trimming and J lost 7 bases, with 13 bases between them. The germline CDR1 and CDR2 sequences are MDHEN and SYDVKM. The CDR3 is 13 amino acids. Study-level results: Most expanded thyroid clonotypes above 0.001 recurred in blood. Prediction of ophthalmopathy progression came a median approximately 6.5 months pre-onset.

Sequenced input: blood. V is TRBV28 and J is TRBJ1-5; D perhaps matches TRBD1 (6 bases). The sequence was collected from a man under 40 with Graves' ophthalmopathy. For the CDR3, the DNA is TGTGCCAGCAGCCTAACAGGGCCCCAGCCCCAGCATTTT. It is translated as CASSLTGPQPQHF.